These 7 T cell receptor beta chains originate from one sample sequenced in a study of blood T cell repertoires in COVID-19. Some clones are missing from TCRdb's copy, which holds only in-frame ones; the method was immunoSEQ multiplex PCR. Altogether around 20,000 clones are present, over 75% being singletons, with the ten largest covering around 64%. Sequenced material: peripheral blood. The receptor source for this set is a man aged 80 or over with acute or convalescent COVID-19.

This chain uses TRBV3-1 (or the pseudogene TRBV3-2) with TRBJ1-2; D not certain. With 3 bases removed from V and 4 bases from J, the gap between germline ends came to 21 bases. The CDR3 has 17 amino acids. Germline CDR1 is LGHDT and CDR2 is YNNKEL (reference sequence). The CDR3 region is CASSHSPNSRPGYGYTF. The CDR3 DNA sequence: TGTGCCAGCAGCCACTCTCCCAACAGCCGCCCCGGCTATGGCTACACCTTC.

V is TRBV5-6 and J is TRBJ1-2; 10 bases map to TRBD1. V dropped 4 bases and J dropped 8; count of bases not matched to a gene: 11. Germline assignment: CDR1 SGHDT and CDR2 YYEEEE. The CDR3 sequence is 15 residues long. CDR3 nucleotides: TGTGCCAGCAGCCAAATCCGGGACAGGGGATGGGGCTACACCTTC. This sequence encodes CASSQIRDRGWGYTF.

This clone was seen once. The chain has TRBV3-1 (or the pseudogene TRBV3-2) and TRBJ2-3, with D hard to call. Trimming pared 1 base from V and 3 bases from J, leaving 5 bases between. CDR1 LGHDT and CDR2 YNNKEL come from the germline V gene (reference sequence). This CDR3 is built from 13 residues. The chain's CDR3 is CASSQATTDTQYF. CDR3 sequence (DNA): TGTGCCAGCAGCCAAGCCACAACAGATACGCAGTATTTT.

The chain carries TRBV30 and TRBJ2-3; D is possibly TRBD2 (6 bases). V was pared by 3 bases and J by 3 bases, with 10 bases between. Germline V gene lookup returns CDR1 GTSNPN and CDR2 SVGIG (reference sequence). CDR3 length equals 13 residues. The CDR3 DNA sequence: TGTGCCTGGAGAAGACTAGGGACAGATACGCAGTATTTT. Its translation: CAWRRLGTDTQYF.

This chain links TRBV7-2 with TRBJ2-5, with D possibly being TRBD1 (5 bases). Looked up from germline, CDR1 is SGHTA and CDR2 is FQGNSA. The CDR3 has 13 residues. V shed 9 bases and J shed 5 bases, with 16 bases lying between them. The CDR3 DNA reads TGTGCCAGTAGACAGAATCCCACGGAGACCCAGTACTTC. The encoded protein is CASRQNPTETQYF.

The chain employs TRBV4-3 and TRBJ2-1; possible D gene TRBD1, 6 bases. The CDR3 has 14 amino acids. Germline CDR1 reads LGHNA; CDR2 reads YSLEER. V was shortened by 3 bases and J by 16 bases, with 22 bases between the two germline ends. CDR3 loop: CASSHLPSLDSPFF. The CDR3 region has the DNA TGCGCCAGCAGCCACCTCCCATCATTGGACAGCCCCTTCTTC.

The genes are TRBV7-2 and TRBJ1-2, with 7 positions matching TRBD1. V shed 5 bases, J shed 10 bases, and the junction held 10 bases outside the gene matches. Germline lookup yields CDR1 SGHTA and CDR2 FQGNSA. The CDR3 has 13 residues. CDR3 amino acids: CASSTDRESSYTF. The CDR3 nucleotides read TGTGCCAGCAGCACTGACAGGGAGTCGTCCTACACCTTC.